This entry concerns a single T cell receptor (beta chain). The entry originates in a study of blood T cell repertoires in COVID-19. Study at large: The United States, Italy and Spain supplied acute and convalescent COVID-19 samples. T cells, B-cell-depleted T cells, or PBMCs supplied cDNA or gDNA.

Germline CDR1 and CDR2: GTSNPN and SVGIG (reference sequence). This CDR3 contains 15 residues. The V segment lost 0 bases and the J segment 5 bases; nucleotides outside the gene matches: 4. Authors' processing steps: Nucleated cell counts were estimated from reference gene primer amplification. TCRdb keeps only in-frame clones here, not all; method: immunoSEQ multiplex PCR. That table gives V, J and clone size, and the DNA gave D and trimming. Found here are about 140,000 clones, approximately 80% of them singletons; the top ten hold 16%. The clonotype was recovered from a man aged 45-65 years with acute or convalescent COVID-19. The rearrangement uses TRBV30 and TRBJ2-2, with TRBD1 matching 9 bases. Sequenced material: peripheral blood. The CDR3 DNA follows: TGTGCCTGGAGTGTAACACAGGGGGCTACCGGGGAGCTGTTTTTT. Protein sequence: CAWSVTQGATGELFF.